The 24 T cell receptor beta chains reported below all come from one sample, sequenced in a study of CD8+ T cells in alopecia areata. Treatment noted: oral pan-JAK inhibitor, 5-10 mg twice daily. After isolation, RNA underwent reverse transcription to generate cDNA as the sequencing template. Generated by immunoSEQ multiplex PCR, the TCRdb table keeps only in-frame clones and is missing some. The sample yields roughly 180,000 clones, roughly three fifths seen once. The sample consisted of CD4+ T cells sorted from blood, taken at week 4, from a patient treated with tofacitinib. These receptors were obtained from a human donor with alopecia areata.

This sequence joins TRBV29-1 and TRBJ1-2; D possibly corresponds to TRBD1 (6 bases). V lost 4 bases, J lost 2 bases, and 14 bases lay in between. Germline lookup yields CDR1 SQVTM and CDR2 ANQGSEA. The CDR3 has 14 amino acids. The CDR3 DNA follows: TGCAGCGTTGCCGACAGGTACTCAAACTATGGCTACACCTTC. It encodes CSVADRYSNYGYTF.

The chain has TRBV5-1 and TRBJ2-6; 8 nucleotides match TRBD1. CDR1 and CDR2 (germline): SGHRS, YFSETQ. V gave up 6 bases and J gave up 0 bases; unmatched junction bases: 5. The CDR3 has 16 residues. CDR3: CASIDRGSSGANVLTF. The DNA of the CDR3 is TGCGCCAGCATAGACAGGGGAAGCTCTGGGGCCAACGTCCTGACTTTC. The variable domain in full, with the rest retrieved from reference TRBV5-1 and TRBJ2-6, is KAGVTQTPRYLIKTRGQQVTLSCSPISGHRSVSWYQQTPGQGLQFLFEYFSETQRNKGNFPGRFSGRQFSNSRSEMNVSTLELGDSALYLCASIDRGSSGANVLTFGAGSRLTVL.

To note about this clone: Other DNA variants within this sample encode the same CDR3. The genes are TRBV20-1 and TRBJ1-1; D uncertain. CDR3 length: 10 residues. Looked up from germline, CDR1 is DFQATT and CDR2 is SNEGSKA (reference sequence). Deletions cut 4 bases from V and 2 bases from J, with 2 bases between. In DNA, the CDR3 is TGCAGTGCTAAAAACACTGAAGCTTTCTTT. The encoded protein is CSAKNTEAFF.

The V call is TRBV30, the J call TRBJ1-2; D might be TRBD1 (6 bases). Germline V lookup: CDR1 GTSNPN, CDR2 SVGIG (reference sequence). The CDR3 covers 14 residues. V was trimmed by 1 base and J by 0 bases, leaving 9 bases between them. CDR3 in amino acids: CAWSENRANYGYTF. The DNA for the CDR3 is TGTGCCTGGAGTGAGAACAGGGCTAACTATGGCTACACCTTC.

This chain uses TRBV7-3 with TRBJ2-6, with a tentative D call TRBD2 (5 bases). Germline values: CDR1 SGHTA, CDR2 FQGTGA. V shed 4 bases and J shed 4 bases, with 8 bases lying between them. The CDR3 length is 14 residues. The CDR3 nucleotides are TGTGCCAGCAGCTCCGGGGTCGGGGCCAACGTCCTGACTTTC. Amino acids: CASSSGVGANVLTF.

This chain connects TRBV29-1 to TRBJ1-1, with 8 nucleotides matching TRBD1. Looked up from germline, CDR1 is SQVTM and CDR2 is ANQGSEA. Trimming cost V 2 bases and J 6 bases; bases outside gene matches: 2. This CDR3 has 12 residues. The CDR3 spells CSVEPDRAEAFF. The CDR3 DNA sequence: TGCAGCGTTGAACCGGACAGGGCTGAAGCTTTCTTT.

The chain carries TRBV30 and TRBJ1-2; 7 bases align to TRBD1. V was pared by 8 bases and J by 5 bases, with 8 bases of the junction left unmatched. Germline CDR1 reads GTSNPN; CDR2 reads SVGIG (reference sequence). CDR3 length equals 12 residues. The CDR3 loop reads CAQTRDRYGYTF. In DNA, the CDR3 is TGTGCCCAGACGCGGGACAGATATGGCTACACCTTC.

The chain recombines TRBV29-1 with TRBJ2-7, with D maybe TRBD1 (6 bases). The germline CDR1 and CDR2 sequences are SQVTM and ANQGSEA. The CDR3 is 14 residues long. V lost 4 bases, J lost 3 bases, and 16 bases lay in between. CDR3 sequence (DNA): TGCAGCGTTGGAAACAGGGAGACGGGCTACGAGCAGTACTTC. As protein: CSVGNRETGYEQYF.

The rearrangement joins TRBV30 to TRBJ2-3; perhaps TRBD2 as D (5 bases). CDR1 is GTSNPN and CDR2 is SVGIG in the germline V gene (reference sequence). Trimming pared 0 bases from V and 6 bases from J, leaving 10 bases between. The CDR3 is 13 amino acids. The CDR3 sequence is CAWSVGRIDTQYF. The CDR3 nucleotides read TGTGCCTGGAGTGTTGGGAGAATCGATACGCAGTATTTT.

The chain combines TRBV2 with TRBJ1-1; no definite D call. Germline V gene data show CDR1 as SNHLY and CDR2 as FYNNEI. Trimming shortened V by 2 bases and J by 0 bases, and 10 bases separated the two germline ends. CDR3 size: 15 residues. Here the CDR3 reads CASSESRIMNTEAFF. The CDR3 region has the DNA TGTGCCAGCAGTGAATCGCGGATCATGAACACTGAAGCTTTCTTT.

The rearrangement joins TRBV6-6 to TRBJ1-6, with a weak D call TRBD1 (5 bases). Germline V lookup: CDR1 MNHNY, CDR2 SVGAGI (reference sequence). V lost 2 bases and J 10 bases, leaving 9 bases between the germline ends. The CDR3 is made up of 13 amino acids. The chain's CDR3 is CASSYAGESPLHF. DNA for the CDR3: TGTGCCAGCAGTTACGCGGGGGAATCACCCCTCCACTTT.

This chain links TRBV18 with TRBJ2-5; D uncertain. The CDR3 runs to 14 residues. Trimming removed 2 bases from V and 0 bases from J, with 7 bases in between. Germline CDR1 is KGHSH and CDR2 is LQKENI. CDR3 nucleotides: TGTGCCAGCTCACCAAATAACAACCAAGAGACCCAGTACTTC. Translation: CASSPNNNQETQYF.

V gene TRBV11-2 combines with J gene TRBJ2-1, with 9 positions matching TRBD2. The V gene end was trimmed by 4 bases and the J gene end by 3 bases; junction bases not matched to a gene: 10. The germline V gene has CDR1 SGHAT and CDR2 FQNNGV. The CDR3 has 17 residues. CDR3 sequence reads: CASSSRRLAGFYNEQFF. DNA for the CDR3: TGTGCCAGCAGCTCACGTCGGCTAGCGGGGTTCTACAATGAGCAGTTCTTC.

This clone occurred a few times. The chain links TRBV29-1 to TRBJ1-2, with TRBD1 matching 8 bases. The CDR3 spans 13 residues. The V segment lost 4 bases and the J segment 7 bases; nucleotides outside the gene matches: 8. CDR1 SQVTM and CDR2 ANQGSEA come from the germline V gene. CDR3 nucleotides: TGCAGCGTTGCAGTGGACAGGGCGGGTGGCTACACCTTC. Its protein is CSVAVDRAGGYTF.

This chain links TRBV29-1 with TRBJ1-3; unclear D gene. The CDR3 has 13 amino acids. V gave up 3 bases and J gave up 0 bases, with 6 bases separating them. Looked up from germline, CDR1 is SQVTM and CDR2 is ANQGSEA. CDR3 bases: TGCAGCGTTGAGTCGCTCTCTGGAAACACCATATATTTT. The encoded protein is CSVESLSGNTIYF.

The CDR3 DNA reads TGCAGCGTTGAAGATGAGCGGGGGGCCACAGATACGCAGTATTTT. It is translated as CSVEDERGATDTQYF. The gene calls are TRBV29-1 and TRBJ2-3; 9 bases align to TRBD2. This CDR3 region has 15 residues. The V gene end was trimmed by 0 bases and the J gene end by 2 bases; junction bases not matched to a gene: 3. Germline values: CDR1 SQVTM, CDR2 ANQGSEA.

This chain uses TRBV9 with TRBJ2-1, with 13 bases aligning to TRBD2. V shed 3 bases and J 4 bases; nucleotides not matched to a gene: 1. Germline CDR1 SGDLS, CDR2 YYNGEE. This CDR3 contains 15 residues. The CDR3, as DNA: TGTGCCAGCAGCGCACTAGCGGGGGGGTACAATGAGCAGTTCTTC. It codes for CASSALAGGYNEQFF.

The V call is TRBV29-1, the J call TRBJ2-7, with TRBD1 matching 7 bases. CDR1 and CDR2 (germline): SQVTM, ANQGSEA. CDR3 length: 13 residues. V lost 4 bases and J lost 4; bases outside the gene matches: 7. Here the CDR3 DNA reads TGCAGCGTTGCTCAGGGGGAACGGTACGAGCAGTACTTC. Translating it yields CSVAQGERYEQYF.

As for this clone: Other nucleotide sequences in the sample specify the same CDR3. V gene TRBV30 combines with J gene TRBJ1-6, with 7 bases that match TRBD1. The CDR3 runs to 14 residues. The V gene's germline CDR1 is GTSNPN and CDR2 SVGIG (reference sequence). Trimming removed 0 bases from V and 7 bases from J; junction bases left unmatched: 3. The CDR3 nucleotides are TGTGCCTGGAGTGTTGGACAGGCCAATTCACCCCTCCACTTT. Amino acid sequence: CAWSVGQANSPLHF.

V and J are TRBV11-3 and TRBJ2-2, with D perhaps matching TRBD1 or TRBD2 (5 bases each). The CDR3 consists of 15 residues. Germline V CDR1 and CDR2: SGHNT, YENEEA. Trimming took off 3 bases at V and 0 bases at J, with 8 bases between the two ends. This chain's CDR3 is CASSFEGPNTGELFF. The CDR3 nucleotides are TGTGCCAGCAGCTTTGAGGGGCCGAACACCGGGGAGCTGTTTTTT.

The chain is built from TRBV2 and TRBJ1-5; TRBD1 might be the D (5 bases). The CDR3 runs 13 residues. Trimming took 7 bases from V and 2 from J, leaving 9 bases between them. Germline V gene lookup returns CDR1 SNHLY and CDR2 FYNNEI. The CDR3 sequence: CASTPGGNQPQHF. CDR3 DNA: TGTGCCAGCACTCCGGGGGGCAATCAGCCCCAGCATTTT.

This clone occurred once. One junction end disagrees with the germline gene, perhaps due to a read error. V and J are TRBV28 and TRBJ1-1, with D tentatively TRBD1 (6 bases). This CDR3 is built from 11 residues. The germline V gene has CDR1 MDHEN and CDR2 SYDVKM. The CDR3 DNA reads TGTGCCAGCAGTTCGTGGACAGAAGGCCGCTGG. Translating gives CASSSWTEGRW.

V and J are TRBV5-1 and TRBJ2-5; tentative D call: TRBD2 (6 bases). Germline CDR1 and CDR2: SGHRS and YFSETQ. This CDR3 region has 13 residues. Trimming took off 3 bases at V and 5 bases at J, with 11 bases between the two ends. CDR3 region: CASSWDFSETQYF. In DNA, the CDR3 is TGCGCCAGCAGCTGGGACTTTTCGGAGACCCAGTACTTC.

This clone appeared a few times. This chain connects TRBV21-1 to TRBJ1-2; the table assigns TRBD1, which was not confirmed against the DNA. TRBV21-1 is designated a pseudogene. The CDR3 runs to 13 residues. This CDR3 is CASSKEDRVGYTF. The CDR3 DNA is TGTGCCAGCAGCAAAGAAGACAGAGTGGGCTACACCTTC.